A single sample is the source of the 24 T cell receptor beta chains below, sequenced in a study of T cell responses to AZD1222 COVID-19 vaccine. Clones were read by immunoSEQ multiplex PCR, and TCRdb kept only the in-frame ones, dropping some. Here the sample spans about 80,000 clones, under 95% being singletons. Sequenced material: peripheral blood, taken 28 days after the second AZD1222 dose. The receptor source for this set is an adult who received the AZD1222 COVID-19 vaccine.

With respect to this clone: An end of the junction does not agree with germline; a read error may underlie this. The chain is built from TRBV27 and TRBJ2-3, with D possibly called TRBD1 or TRBD2 (5 bases each). The germline V gene has CDR1 MNHEY and CDR2 SMNVEV (reference sequence). The CDR3 sequence is 16 residues long. CDR3 region: CASSLGVGAGTDTQYF. CDR3 coding DNA: TGCGCCAGCAGTTTAGGGGTGGGAGCGGGCACAGATACGCAGTATTTT.

The chain combines TRBV11-2 with TRBJ2-1; 8 bases are shared with TRBD1. Germline CDR1 is SGHAT and CDR2 is FQNNGV. V lost 1 base and J lost 5; bases outside the gene matches: 4. The CDR3 sequence is 15 residues long. CDR3 coding DNA: TGTGCCAGCAGCTTAGGGACAGGGAATCACAATGAGCAGTTCTTC. Its protein is CASSLGTGNHNEQFF.

This chain uses TRBV5-1 with TRBJ1-2; the D is unclear. The germline V gene encodes CDR1 SGHRS and CDR2 YFSETQ. The V end was cut by 0 bases, the J end by 4 bases, with 13 bases between. This CDR3 comprises 15 residues. CDR3 coding DNA: TGCGCCAGCAGCTTGGCTGCGGGCTTGAGCTATGGCTACACCTTC. Protein sequence: CASSLAAGLSYGYTF.

This chain connects TRBV6-5 to TRBJ2-7; TRBD2 matches at 11 bases. V was clipped by 6 bases and J by 3 bases; unmatched bases: 7. This CDR3 has 15 amino acids. Per germline, CDR1 MNHEY and CDR2 SVGAGI. The CDR3 DNA reads as TGTGCCAGCAGCGTCCCGGGACTAGCGGTCTACGAGCAGTACTTC. As protein: CASSVPGLAVYEQYF.

The rearrangement uses TRBV5-8 and TRBJ2-2, with TRBD2 identical over 7 bases. Trimming cost V 1 base and J 4 bases; bases outside gene matches: 7. The germline V gene encodes CDR1 SGHTS and CDR2 YDEGEE. The CDR3 is 16 amino acids. CDR3: CASSLFSGGPTGELFF. In DNA, the CDR3 is TGTGCCAGCAGCTTGTTTTCGGGAGGACCCACCGGGGAGCTGTTTTTT.

The V call is TRBV3-1 (or the pseudogene TRBV3-2), the J call TRBJ2-2; D unclear. Germline V CDR1 and CDR2: LGHDT, YNNKEL (reference sequence). The CDR3 sequence is 14 residues long. The V end lost 1 base, the J end lost 6 bases, and 9 bases lay between the germline ends. Here the CDR3 reads CASSQGSFPGELFF. CDR3 bases: TGTGCCAGCAGCCAAGGATCCTTCCCCGGGGAGCTGTTTTTT.

This clone was picked up one time. This sequence joins TRBV7-2 and TRBJ2-7; 11 nucleotides align to TRBD2. The V segment lost 2 bases and the J segment 2 bases; nucleotides outside the gene matches: 5. The CDR3 runs 16 residues. The germline CDR1 and CDR2 sequences are SGHTA and FQGNSA. CDR3: CASSLTSGSPPYEQYF. For the CDR3, the DNA is TGTGCCAGCAGCTTAACTAGCGGGAGTCCCCCCTACGAGCAGTACTTC.

In this sample, this clone turned up a few times. The chain uses TRBV9 and TRBJ2-3, with 7 bases lining up with TRBD2. The CDR3 spans 16 residues. V lost 0 bases to trimming and J lost 4 bases; unmatched junction nucleotides: 8. The germline CDR1 and CDR2 sequences are SGDLS and YYNGEE. The CDR3 coding sequence is TGTGCCAGCAGCGTAGGAGGTAGCGGGCGAGCAGATACGCAGTATTTT. Its translation: CASSVGGSGRADTQYF. The full variable domain, rest sourced from reference TRBV9 and TRBJ2-3, is DSGVTQTPKHLITATGQRVTLRCSPRSGDLSVYWYQQSLDQGLQFLIQYYNGEERAKGNILERFSAQQFPDLHSELNLSSLELGDSALYFCASSVGGSGRADTQYFGPGTRLTVL.

CDR3 nucleotides: TGTGCCAGCAGCTTAGGGTCAGGGGTTAGGGAGACCCAGTACTTC. This encodes CASSLGSGVRETQYF. The rearrangement joins TRBV7-7 to TRBJ2-5; possibly TRBD1 for D (6 bases). The V gene lost 1 base and the J gene lost 5 bases, with 14 bases spanning the gap. Germline V gene sequence: CDR1 SSHAT, CDR2 FNYEAQ (reference sequence). The CDR3 runs 15 residues.

V and J are TRBV28 and TRBJ2-5; D is possibly TRBD2 (5 bases). The CDR3 contains 11 residues. CDR1 and CDR2 from the germline V gene are MDHEN and SYDVKM. V was shortened by 6 bases and J by 6 bases, with 8 bases between the two germline ends. The DNA for the CDR3 is TGTGCCAGCAGCAGCGGACAGACCCAGTACTTC. Protein product: CASSSGQTQYF.

The chain combines TRBV19 with TRBJ2-1; TRBD2 aligns across 10 bases. CDR1 and CDR2 from the germline V gene are LNHDA and SQIVND (reference sequence). The junction had 5 bases not matched to a gene; V was cut back by 3 bases and J by 6 bases. The CDR3 sequence is 15 residues long. CDR3: CASSIKASGSNEQFF. The CDR3 DNA follows: TGTGCCAGTAGTATCAAGGCTAGCGGGAGCAATGAGCAGTTCTTC.

This chain links TRBV10-3 with TRBJ1-1; D ambiguous. Between the trimmed V and J ends, which lost 4 bases and 0 bases, there was a span of 9 bases. Germline V lookup: CDR1 ENHRY, CDR2 SYGVKD. The CDR3 loop spans 14 amino acids. The chain's CDR3 is CAISGGLVNTEAFF. CDR3 bases: TGTGCCATCAGTGGAGGGCTGGTGAACACTGAAGCTTTCTTT.

V usage is TRBV5-1 and J usage is TRBJ2-1; D might be TRBD2 (6 bases). Looked up from germline, CDR1 is SGHRS and CDR2 is YFSETQ. V lost 3 bases and J 11 bases, leaving 12 bases between the germline ends. The CDR3 totals 12 residues. The CDR3 loop is CASSSGGEKQFF. CDR3 DNA sequence: TGCGCCAGCAGCTCCGGCGGGGAAAAGCAGTTCTTC.

The chain employs TRBV27 and TRBJ1-2; 7 nucleotides align to TRBD1. This CDR3 has 14 residues. CDR1 and CDR2 (germline): MNHEY, SMNVEV (reference sequence). The V segment lost 3 bases and the J segment 8 bases; nucleotides outside the gene matches: 9. The CDR3 region is CASSFGRGSEGYTF. Written as DNA, the CDR3 is TGTGCCAGCAGTTTTGGCAGGGGGTCGGAAGGCTACACCTTC.

This rearrangement joins TRBV6-1 to TRBJ2-1; D might be TRBD1 (6 bases). This CDR3 is 17 amino acids long. V shed 1 base and J shed 2 bases, with 15 bases lying between them. CDR1 MNHNS and CDR2 SASEGT come from the germline V gene. DNA for the CDR3: TGTGCCAGCAGTGAAGACTTTTCAGGGGTCACCTACAATGAGCAGTTCTTC. Protein: CASSEDFSGVTYNEQFF.

CDR3 sequence reads: CASSLGVGSGANVLTF. The CDR3 DNA reads TGTGCCAGCAGTTTAGGGGTCGGGTCCGGGGCCAACGTCCTGACTTTC. The V gene is TRBV28, the J gene TRBJ2-6, with unresolved D. The V gene's germline CDR1 is MDHEN and CDR2 SYDVKM. This CDR3 is 16 amino acids long. Trimming left V 2 bases short and J 4 bases short, with 12 bases between.

V gene TRBV5-4 combines with J gene TRBJ2-1; D tentatively reads TRBD1 or TRBD2 (5 bases each). In germline, CDR1 is SGHNT, CDR2 YYREEE (reference sequence). V was cut by 0 bases and J by 6 bases, with 13 bases left in between. This CDR3 has 15 residues. This CDR3 reads CASSLEGPTGNEQFF. The CDR3 DNA reads TGTGCCAGCAGCTTGGAGGGACCAACGGGCAATGAGCAGTTCTTC.

V is TRBV18 and J is TRBJ2-2; a possible D gene is TRBD2 (5 bases). The CDR3 is made up of 16 amino acids. V gave up 2 bases and J gave up 2 bases, with 12 bases separating them. The germline V gene encodes CDR1 KGHSH and CDR2 LQKENI. DNA of the CDR3: TGTGCCAGCTCACCATTCACAGCGGACAACACCGGGGAGCTGTTTTTT. Translating it yields CASSPFTADNTGELFF.

The chain couples TRBV5-1 to TRBJ1-6, with no clear D. With 1 base removed from V and 7 bases from J, the gap between germline ends came to 9 bases. This CDR3 has 14 residues. Germline V gene lookup returns CDR1 SGHRS and CDR2 YFSETQ. The CDR3 region is CASSLLTENSPLHF. CDR3 bases: TGCGCCAGCAGCTTGTTGACGGAGAATTCACCCCTCCACTTT.

The chain links TRBV5-1 to TRBJ1-3; D may be TRBD1 (6 bases). V lost 5 bases and J lost 1, with 16 bases in between. The CDR3 runs to 16 residues. Germline CDR1 SGHRS, CDR2 YFSETQ. The CDR3 region has the DNA TGCGCCAGCAGTCTCACAGGGCCTCCATCTGGAAACACCATATATTTT. Amino acid sequence: CASSLTGPPSGNTIYF.

This clone has only one observation. The chain is built from TRBV30 and TRBJ1-2; 8 nucleotides line up with TRBD1. Germline loops: CDR1 GTSNPN, CDR2 SVGIG (reference sequence). With V trimmed by 3 bases and J by 3 bases, 12 bases remained unmatched. The CDR3 consists of 16 residues. Written as DNA, the CDR3 is TGTGCCTGGAGCGACGATTCCGGGACAGGCTACTATGGCTACACCTTC. It specifies CAWSDDSGTGYYGYTF.

CDR3 amino acids: CASSLSLAGSTNEQFF. The CDR3 DNA is TGTGCCAGCAGTTTATCCCTAGCGGGGTCTACGAATGAGCAGTTCTTC. The chain combines TRBV28 with TRBJ2-1, with TRBD2 matching 9 bases. The CDR3 spans 16 residues. The V and J ends lost 1 base and 7 bases, in that order; junction bases with no gene match: 8. Germline V lookup: CDR1 MDHEN, CDR2 SYDVKM.

The chain has TRBV29-1 and TRBJ1-4; 9 positions match TRBD1. The CDR3 is made up of 14 amino acids. In germline, CDR1 is SQVTM, CDR2 ANQGSEA. V trimming: 6 bases; J trimming: 14 bases; junction bases outside the gene matches: 16. The CDR3 region is CSVIGVGTGNPLFF. Here the CDR3 DNA reads TGCAGCGTAATAGGGGTTGGGACAGGGAATCCGCTGTTTTTT.

The rearrangement joins TRBV27 to TRBJ1-1; possible D gene TRBD1, 6 bases. V lost 5 bases to trimming and J lost 4 bases, with 11 bases between them. Germline values: CDR1 MNHEY, CDR2 SMNVEV (reference sequence). The CDR3 length is 13 residues. The CDR3 here is CASSIRGGTEAFF. The DNA of the CDR3 is TGTGCCAGCAGTATCAGGGGAGGCACTGAAGCTTTCTTT.